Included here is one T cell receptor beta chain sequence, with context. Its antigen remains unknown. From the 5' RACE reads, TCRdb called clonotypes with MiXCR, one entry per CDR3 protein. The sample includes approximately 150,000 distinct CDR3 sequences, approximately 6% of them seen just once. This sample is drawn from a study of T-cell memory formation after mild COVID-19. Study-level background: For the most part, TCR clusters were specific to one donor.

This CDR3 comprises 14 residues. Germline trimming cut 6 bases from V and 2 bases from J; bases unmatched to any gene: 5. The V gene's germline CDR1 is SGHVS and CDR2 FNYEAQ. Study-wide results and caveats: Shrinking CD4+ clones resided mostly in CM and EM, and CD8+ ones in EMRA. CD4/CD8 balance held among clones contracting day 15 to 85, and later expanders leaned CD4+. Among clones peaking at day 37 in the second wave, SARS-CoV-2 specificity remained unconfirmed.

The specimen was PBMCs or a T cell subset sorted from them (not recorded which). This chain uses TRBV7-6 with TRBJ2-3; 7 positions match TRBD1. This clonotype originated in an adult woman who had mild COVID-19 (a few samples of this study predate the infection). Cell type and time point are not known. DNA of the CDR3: TGTGCCAGCAGTAAACAGGGGACCACAGATACGCAGTATTTT. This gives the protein CASSKQGTTDTQYF.